Listed below are T cell receptor beta chains from one sample, sequenced in a study of spatial heterogeneity in lung cancer. TCRdb used MiXCR to reprocess the 5' RACE reads, holding one entry per CDR3 protein. The sample shows 60,000 to 90,000 distinct CDR3 sequences, about 14% of them seen only once. Material: PBMCs, obtained at surgery. These receptors were obtained from a male donor with early-stage non-small cell lung cancer. Each CDR3 is given with its conserved first and last residue. The order of the fields is clone size, D gene, V gene, J gene, CDR3 protein, CDR3 DNA. D genes are given only for firm matches. Size is stated for part of the rows, as once, few or many counts, or as a class when the clone is expanded.

size: NA
D: TRBD1
V: TRBV20-1
J: TRBJ2-1
CDR3: CSAMGTAYNEQFF
DNA: TGCAGTGCTATGGGGACAGCCTACAATGAGCAGTTCTTC

size: few
D: TRBD2
V: TRBV7-3
J: TRBJ2-1
CDR3: CASSSGLAGGNLYHEQFF
DNA: TGTGCCAGCAGCTCAGGACTAGCGGGAGGGAACCTCTATCATGAGCAGTTCTTC

size: NA
D: TRBD2
V: TRBV12-3/TRBV12-4
J: TRBJ2-1
CDR3: CASGPTSPAFF
DNA: TGTGCCAGCGGCCCGACTAGCCCCGCGTTCTTC

size: few
D: NA
V: TRBV30
J: TRBJ2-7
CDR3: CAWSVGVAYEQYF
DNA: TGTGCCTGGAGTGTCGGGGTGGCCTACGAGCAGTACTTC

size: few
D: NA
V: TRBV12-5
J: TRBJ2-1
CDR3: CASGTNEQFF
DNA: TGTGCTAGTGGCACGAATGAGCAGTTCTTC

size: many
D: NA
V: TRBV5-1
J: TRBJ2-3
CDR3: CASSSTGLDTQYF
DNA: TGCGCCAGCAGCTCTACAGGGTTGGATACGCAGTATTTT

size: many
D: NA
V: TRBV20-1
J: TRBJ2-1
CDR3: CSARGTEEQFF
DNA: TGCAGTGCTAGAGGTACCGAGGAGCAGTTCTTC

size: NA
D: TRBD1
V: TRBV5-1
J: TRBJ2-1
CDR3: CASSFGVGQGQNEQFF
DNA: TGCGCCAGCAGCTTCGGGGTGGGACAGGGACAGAATGAGCAGTTCTTC

size: few
D: NA
V: TRBV19
J: TRBJ2-3
CDR3: CASAKADTQYF
DNA: TGTGCCAGTGCCAAAGCAGATACGCAGTATTTT

size: many
D: NA
V: TRBV5-1
J: TRBJ2-7
CDR3: CASSLGRDLPYEQYF
DNA: TGCGCCAGCAGCCTCGGCCGGGACTTGCCCTACGAGCAGTACTTC

size: NA
D: NA
V: TRBV5-1
J: TRBJ2-7
CDR3: CASSSNQRSHEQYF
DNA: TGCGCCAGCAGCTCCAATCAAAGGTCCCACGAGCAGTACTTC

size: few
D: TRBD1
V: TRBV29-1
J: TRBJ2-2
CDR3: CSAGDSNTGELFF
DNA: TGCAGCGCTGGGGACAGCAACACCGGGGAGCTGTTTTTT

size: NA
D: TRBD1
V: TRBV20-1
J: TRBJ1-5
CDR3: CSAWTGHSNQPQHF
DNA: TGCAGTGCTTGGACAGGGCATAGCAATCAGCCCCAGCATTTT

size: NA
D: NA
V: TRBV7-9
J: TRBJ1-3
CDR3: CASSPQGPGNTIYF
DNA: TGTGCCAGCAGCCCACAGGGTCCTGGAAACACCATATATTTT

size: NA
D: TRBD2
V: TRBV12-3/TRBV12-4
J: TRBJ2-3
CDR3: CASSPQSSGRARGTDTQYF
DNA: TGTGCCAGCAGCCCCCAATCGAGCGGGAGGGCGAGGGGCACAGATACGCAGTATTTT

size: NA
D: NA
V: TRBV10-2
J: TRBJ2-7
CDR3: CASSESGGTFYEQYF
DNA: TGCGCCAGCAGTGAGAGTGGAGGCACCTTCTACGAGCAGTACTTC

size: many
D: NA
V: TRBV2
J: TRBJ2-6
CDR3: CASPDGSSGANVLTF
DNA: TGTGCCAGCCCCGACGGAAGCTCTGGGGCCAACGTCCTGACTTTC

size: NA
D: TRBD2
V: TRBV4-1
J: TRBJ2-1
CDR3: CASSQDGTTYNEQFF
DNA: TGCGCCAGCAGCCAAGATGGGACTACCTACAATGAGCAGTTCTTC

size: NA
D: NA
V: TRBV6-6
J: TRBJ2-6
CDR3: CASSNGGSGANVLTF
DNA: TGTGCCAGCAGCAACGGGGGCTCTGGGGCCAACGTCCTGACTTTC

size: NA
D: TRBD2
V: TRBV20-1
J: TRBJ2-3
CDR3: CSARDRASGRTDTQYF
DNA: TGCAGTGCTAGAGATAGGGCTAGCGGGAGAACAGATACGCAGTATTTT

size: NA
D: NA
V: TRBV14
J: TRBJ2-6
CDR3: CASSRDVSSGANVLTF
DNA: TGTGCCAGCAGCCGGGACGTTAGCTCTGGGGCCAACGTCCTGACTTTC

size: few
D: NA
V: TRBV5-5
J: TRBJ2-7
CDR3: CASSLVQSYEQYF
DNA: TGTGCCAGCAGCTTGGTCCAGTCCTACGAGCAGTACTTC

size: many
D: TRBD2
V: TRBV11-1
J: TRBJ2-7
CDR3: CASRKRESTYEQYF
DNA: TGTGCCAGCAGGAAGCGGGAGTCAACGTACGAGCAGTACTTC

size: medium-sized
D: NA
V: TRBV28
J: TRBJ1-2
CDR3: CASSLPSPHEGYTF
DNA: TGTGCCAGCAGTTTGCCAAGCCCCCATGAAGGCTACACCTTC

size: few
D: NA
V: TRBV4-3
J: TRBJ2-1
CDR3: CASSPSSTPYNEQFF
DNA: TGCGCCAGCAGCCCGTCCTCGACGCCGTACAATGAGCAGTTCTTC

size: few
D: TRBD2
V: TRBV4-3
J: TRBJ2-7
CDR3: CASSLGLAESYEQYF
DNA: TGCGCCAGCAGCCTGGGACTAGCTGAATCCTACGAGCAGTACTTC

size: NA
D: NA
V: TRBV3-1
J: TRBJ1-3
CDR3: CASREQGHTIYF
DNA: TGTGCCAGCAGGGAACAGGGACACACCATATATTTT

size: medium-sized
D: TRBD1
V: TRBV6-6
J: TRBJ1-5
CDR3: CASSIQGSQPQHF
DNA: TGTGCCAGCAGCATACAGGGGAGTCAGCCCCAGCATTTT

size: few
D: NA
V: TRBV4-3
J: TRBJ2-1
CDR3: CASSQDIYNEQFF
DNA: TGCGCCAGCAGCCAAGACATTTACAATGAGCAGTTCTTC